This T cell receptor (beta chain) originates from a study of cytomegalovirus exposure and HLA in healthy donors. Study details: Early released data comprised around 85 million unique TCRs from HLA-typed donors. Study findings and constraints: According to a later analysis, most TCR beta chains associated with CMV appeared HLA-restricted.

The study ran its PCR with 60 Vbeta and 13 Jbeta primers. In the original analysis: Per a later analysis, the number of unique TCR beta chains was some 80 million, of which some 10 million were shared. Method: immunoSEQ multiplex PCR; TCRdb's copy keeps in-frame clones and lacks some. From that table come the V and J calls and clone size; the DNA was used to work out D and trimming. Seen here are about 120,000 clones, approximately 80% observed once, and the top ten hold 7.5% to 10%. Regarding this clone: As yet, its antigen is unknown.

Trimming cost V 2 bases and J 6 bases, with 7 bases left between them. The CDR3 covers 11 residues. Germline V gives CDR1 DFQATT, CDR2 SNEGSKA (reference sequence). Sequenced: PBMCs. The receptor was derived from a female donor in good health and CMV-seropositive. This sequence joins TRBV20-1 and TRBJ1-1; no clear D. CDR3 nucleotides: TGCAGTGCTAGATTCGGGGCTGAAGCTTTCTTT. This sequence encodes CSARFGAEAFF.